This T cell receptor beta chain was identified in a study of beta chain features in type 1 diabetes (dated 2018 in TCRdb). Broadly, across the study: No differences in mean age, gender distribution, total cell number or subset yield were found between patients and healthy donors. In the study, TCRB repertoires of sorted circulating CD4+ T cell subsets from recently diagnosed type 1 diabetes patients were compared with those of matched healthy donors. Across all samples, around 99 million sorted cells were examined, and cell number per subset correlated strongly with RNA yield. Regulatory and stem cell-like memory subsets were obtained from only 8 patients and about eight healthy donors, while naive and central memory subsets were obtained from all 30 or so donors.

Each donor gave one peripheral blood draw, averaging approximately 0.12 L, which was collected into heparinised tubes. A BD FACSAria II and a panel including CD45RO, CCR7, CD25, CD127, CD95 and CD27 were used to sort naive, central memory, regulatory and stem cell-like memory CD4+ T cells. Every sorted population had a purity above 95%. PBMCs were isolated right away by Lymphoprep density gradient centrifugation and were stained directly, without culture. Samples were stained and sorted in pairs, with one healthy donor and one patient per experiment, so that batch effects were minimized. For this clone: There is no known antigen for this receptor. Nothing much larger sits one base from this clone, and base qualities are not available.

Trimming removed 6 bases from V and 7 bases from J, leaving 13 bases between the germline ends. CDR1 and CDR2 were assigned from the germline V gene as MDHEN and SYDVKM. From cysteine to phenylalanine, the CDR3 is 12 amino acids long. Of the read, only the CDR3 DNA is kept; its 36 bases are in frame from base 1. All of the isolated RNA was reverse transcribed with the High Capacity cDNA Reverse Transcription Kit, so expressed TCRB transcripts were sequenced. Deep immunoSEQ sequencing was applied to naive, central memory and regulatory T cell samples, giving an average of roughly 3.5 million total reads per sample. After sorted cells were lysed in RLT buffer, RNA was extracted with DNase-treated RNeasy Micro or Mini kits, with the choice depending on cell number. To prevent cross-contamination, every cell subset was processed on its own, while patient and healthy donor samples were processed together. The immunoSEQ multiplex PCR was used to amplify TCRB sequences from cDNA, yielding 87-bp fragments that span the CDR3 region. Sequencing of the amplicons was done on the Illumina HiSeq platform. In the source study's methods: Synthetic template baselines were used to correct PCR bias computationally, reads within Hamming distance 2 were collapsed, and singletons that could not be merged were discarded. By aligning reads against IMGT, V, D and J genes, CDR3 length, and insertions or deletions at six rearrangement sites were assigned. Within each subset, clonotype counts were normalized to the number of sorted cells before true diversity and Gini coefficients were calculated with the tcR R package. The overlap coefficient, calculated on TCRB nucleotide sequences, was used to measure repertoire sharing. TCRdb carries this immuneACCESS record with in-frame sequences only. Its versions omit some clonotypes, under half of them owing to an unresolved V gene in the studies checked, with the rest unexplained. The V and J calls and clone size were taken over from that table, and D and trimming were inferred from the DNA. The sample table holds approximately 26,000 clones, of which less than 70% were seen once. The ten largest clones take up around 2.5% of the sample.

What the authors observed across the whole study: Naive, central memory and regulatory TCRB repertoires appeared more similar among patients than among healthy donors. Because cDNA was sequenced instead of genomic DNA, activated cells with high expression could be over-represented, although the groups did not differ in activation or CD3 levels. Because the HLA sub-analyses included only small numbers of individuals, any influence of HLA type on TCRB rearrangement was left unresolved. At VDJ recombination sites, type 1 diabetes patients had fewer insertions and more deleted nucleotides, which implies abnormalities in thymic rearrangement. Type 1 diabetes patients showed a moderate but significant shortening of TCRB CDR3 length in all four CD4+ subsets. Shorter templates might have been favored by PCR, but patient and control samples were amplified and corrected together, so both groups would have been affected equally by any skew.

This sequence uses TRBV28 and TRBJ2-7, with no confidently assigned D gene. The TCR sequence derives from a woman aged 25 to 39 with type 1 diabetes. Sequencing input: Tregs from blood. The cell subset or site label of this sample denotes: regulatory CD4+ T cells. In nucleotides, the sequence is TGTGCCAGCAGCAGTTCCCCCCGTGAGCAGTACTTC. Protein translation: CASSSSPREQYF.